This TCR beta chain was observed in a study of human T cells and chemical hapten exposure. In the study overall: During the approximately 24-week study period, patients had diphenylcyclopropenone applied to the scalp every week. Alopecia areata, totalis or universalis affected patients who were mostly female.

This clonotype was recorded at least ten times. Its antigen is currently unknown. Germline CDR1 reads MNHEY; CDR2 reads SVGAGI. V lost 0 bases, J lost 8 bases, and 10 bases lay in between. There are 14 residues in the CDR3. Time point here: patch test 2, 6 weeks after DPC sensitization. Treatment in this sample: therapeutic diphenylcyclopropenone sensitization with weekly scalp DPC. TCRdb recomputed calls from the RACE reads with MiXCR, one row per CDR3 protein. This sample carries over 100,000 distinct CDR3 sequences, 9% to 9.5% of them seen once, and the ten largest clones take about 3.4%. Regarding the study as a whole: Sensitizing with DPC caused no change in TCRs above 1 in 1000 frequency.

The source is a woman aged 40-49 years with alopecia areata. Some clones in this sample may be carry-over from other donors' samples. Sequencing used whole blood, obtained in connection with sensitization to the hapten diphenylcyclopropenone (DPC). The V and J genes are TRBV6-5 and TRBJ1-4; no reliable D call. DNA of the CDR3: TGTGCCAGCAGTTACTCGGCGGGATACGAAAAACTGTTTTTT. This encodes CASSYSAGYEKLFF.